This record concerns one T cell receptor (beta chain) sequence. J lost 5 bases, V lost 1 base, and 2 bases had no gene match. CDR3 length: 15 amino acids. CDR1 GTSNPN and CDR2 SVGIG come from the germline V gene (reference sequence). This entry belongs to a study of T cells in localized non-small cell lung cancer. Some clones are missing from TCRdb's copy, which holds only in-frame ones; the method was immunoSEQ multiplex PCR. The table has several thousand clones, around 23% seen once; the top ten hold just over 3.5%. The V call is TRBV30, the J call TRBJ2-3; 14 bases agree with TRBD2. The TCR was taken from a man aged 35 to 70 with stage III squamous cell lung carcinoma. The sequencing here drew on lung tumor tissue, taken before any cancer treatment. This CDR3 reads CAWSGGTSGRDTQYF. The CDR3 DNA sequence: TGTGCCTGGAGTGGGGGGACTAGCGGGAGAGATACGCAGTATTTT.